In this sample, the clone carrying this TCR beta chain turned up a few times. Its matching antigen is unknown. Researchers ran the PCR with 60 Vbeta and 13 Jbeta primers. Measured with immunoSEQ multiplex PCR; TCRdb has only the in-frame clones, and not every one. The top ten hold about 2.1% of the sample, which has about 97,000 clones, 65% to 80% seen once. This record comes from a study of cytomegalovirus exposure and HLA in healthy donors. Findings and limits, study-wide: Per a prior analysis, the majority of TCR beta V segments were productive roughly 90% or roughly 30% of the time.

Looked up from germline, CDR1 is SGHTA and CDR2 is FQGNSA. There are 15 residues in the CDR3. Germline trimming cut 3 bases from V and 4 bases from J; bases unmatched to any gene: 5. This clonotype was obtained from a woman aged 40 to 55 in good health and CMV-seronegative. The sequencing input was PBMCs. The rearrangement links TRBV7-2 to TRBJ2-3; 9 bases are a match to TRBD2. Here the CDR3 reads CASSFRAGGPDTQYF. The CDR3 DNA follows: TGTGCCAGCAGCTTCCGAGCGGGGGGCCCAGATACGCAGTATTTT.